The 18 T cell receptor beta chains listed next were all sequenced from one sample in a study of blood T cells in healthy people across ages. Primers used in a second PCR of about 7 to 11 cycles were a sample-barcoded 5' primer and a J-beta primer mix. MiXCR was run by TCRdb on the 5' RACE reads, yielding one entry per CDR3 protein. The sample has 1.2 million to 1.5 million distinct CDR3 sequences, around 59% seen once. The material sequenced was blood. The receptor set was obtained from a young man in good health.

This rearrangement joins TRBV6-2 or TRBV6-3 to TRBJ1-4; D is perhaps TRBD1 (6 bases). This CDR3 has 15 residues. Germline CDR1 reads MNHEY; CDR2 reads SVGEGT. Between the trimmed V and J ends, which lost 5 bases and 7 bases, there was a span of 17 bases. The CDR3 sequence is CASSQNRESGEKLFF. The DNA for the CDR3 is TGTGCCAGCAGTCAGAACAGGGAGTCGGGTGAAAAACTGTTTTTT.

This chain joins TRBV14 and TRBJ1-1, with D unclear. The germline V gene has CDR1 SGHDN and CDR2 FVKESK. V lost 6 bases to trimming and J lost 0 bases, with 14 bases between them. The CDR3 has 15 amino acids. The CDR3 nucleotides are TGTGCCAGCAGTCGCTTGGAACCCGTGAACACTGAAGCTTTCTTT. It codes for CASSRLEPVNTEAFF.

This clonotype came up a few times. The genes are TRBV10-3 and TRBJ1-4, with D maybe TRBD1 (6 bases). Germline V CDR1 and CDR2: ENHRY, SYGVKD. With 6 bases removed from V and 7 bases from J, the gap between germline ends came to 12 bases. The CDR3 length is 13 residues. The CDR3 reads CAIRGTIREKLFF. The CDR3 DNA is TGTGCCATCAGGGGGACAATCCGTGAAAAACTGTTTTTT.

The chain joins TRBV29-1 to TRBJ2-1; D possibly corresponds to TRBD2 (6 bases). The CDR3 loop spans 13 amino acids. Trimming removed 3 bases at V and 3 bases at J, with 9 bases between. The V gene's germline CDR1 is SQVTM and CDR2 ANQGSEA. CDR3 in DNA: TGCAGCGTTGAGGTCGGGAGCTACAATGAGCAGTTCTTC. Translation: CSVEVGSYNEQFF.

V is TRBV4-1 and J is TRBJ2-7, with D uncertain. Trimming took off 0 bases at V and 0 bases at J, with 9 bases between the two ends. The CDR3 totals 15 residues. The germline CDR1 and CDR2 sequences are MGHRA and YSYEKL. In DNA, the CDR3 is TGCGCCAGCAGCCAAGAGGAAGCGTACTCCTACGAGCAGTACTTC. This encodes CASSQEEAYSYEQYF.

The sample holds one count of this clonotype. The chain carries TRBV6-2 or TRBV6-3 and TRBJ1-1; the D gene is possibly TRBD1 (6 bases). Germline V lookup: CDR1 MNHEY, CDR2 SVGEGT. The V end was cut by 6 bases, the J end by 1 base, with 15 bases between. The CDR3 extends over 15 amino acids. The chain's CDR3 is CASRVEGGRNTEAFF. CDR3 in DNA: TGTGCCAGCAGAGTAGAAGGGGGGAGGAACACTGAAGCTTTCTTT.

Worth noting for this clonotype: At one end, the junction sequence differs from germline, possibly due to a read error. The chain combines TRBV7-6 with TRBJ2-2; TRBD1 aligns across 7 bases. The CDR3 extends over 15 amino acids. Germline V gene data show CDR1 as SGHVS and CDR2 as FNYEAQ. In DNA, the CDR3 is TGTGCCAGCAGCTTAGGTCCGACAGGGTTCGGGGAGATGTTTTTT. Translating it yields CASSLGPTGFGEMFF.

The gene calls are TRBV7-2 and TRBJ2-3; D gene uncertain. There are 15 residues in the CDR3. Germline lookup yields CDR1 SGHTA and CDR2 FQGNSA. The germline V and J ends were trimmed by 0 bases and 4 bases, with 11 bases remaining between them. The chain's CDR3 is CASSLAQPLADTQYF. The CDR3 DNA sequence: TGTGCCAGCAGCTTAGCTCAGCCGTTAGCAGATACGCAGTATTTT.

V gene TRBV29-1 combines with J gene TRBJ1-2, with TRBD1 identical over 9 bases. Germline CDR1 and CDR2: SQVTM and ANQGSEA. V dropped 6 bases and J dropped 3; count of bases not matched to a gene: 11. The CDR3 consists of 15 residues. The CDR3 loop reads CSVASGTGSDYGYTF. The CDR3, as DNA: TGCAGCGTGGCGAGCGGGACAGGGTCTGACTATGGCTACACCTTC. The entire variable domain, with the rest obtained from reference TRBV29-1 and TRBJ1-2, is as follows: SAVISQKPSRDICQRGTSLTIQCQVDSQVTMMFWYRQQPGQSLTLIATANQGSEATYESGFVIDKFPISRPNLTFSTLTVSNMSPEDSSIYLCSVASGTGSDYGYTFGSGTRLTVV.

The chain combines TRBV6-1 with TRBJ2-3, with 9 bases identical to TRBD1. The CDR3 has 18 amino acids. The V and J ends lost 5 bases and 2 bases, in that order; junction bases with no gene match: 14. Germline values: CDR1 MNHNS, CDR2 SASEGT. The CDR3 loop is CASSPGQGHLLNTDTQYF. The DNA of the CDR3 is TGTGCCAGCAGTCCGGGACAGGGCCACTTACTTAACACAGATACGCAGTATTTT.

This clonotype has just a few counts. The chain is built from TRBV25-1 and TRBJ2-1; 7 bases map to TRBD1. CDR1 and CDR2 (germline): MGHDK, SYGVNS. The CDR3 runs to 16 residues. V trimming: 7 bases; J trimming: 4 bases; junction bases outside the gene matches: 13. The CDR3 coding sequence is TGTGCCAGCACTACCACTAAGGGACAGACGTACAATGAGCAGTTCTTC. It is translated as CASTTTKGQTYNEQFF.

This clonotype was counted once. V usage is TRBV6-2 or TRBV6-3 and J usage is TRBJ2-5; D is possibly TRBD1 (6 bases). V gave up 6 bases and J gave up 5 bases, with 13 bases separating them. This CDR3 comprises 13 residues. CDR1 is MNHEY and CDR2 is SVGEGT in the germline V gene. CDR3 DNA: TGTGCCAGCAGGCAACCAGGGGTGGAGACCCAGTACTTC. This sequence encodes CASRQPGVETQYF.

The chain combines TRBV25-1 with TRBJ1-6, with D hard to call. CDR3 length: 13 residues. In germline, CDR1 is MGHDK, CDR2 SYGVNS. V lost 6 bases and J 5 bases, leaving 8 bases between the germline ends. The CDR3 loop is CASRAQNNSPLHF. DNA of the CDR3: TGTGCCAGCAGGGCCCAGAATAATTCACCCCTCCACTTT.

This sequence joins TRBV11-2 and TRBJ2-3; no reliable D call. Germline V gene sequence: CDR1 SGHAT, CDR2 FQNNGV. The CDR3 has 16 residues. Trimming pared 1 base from V and 2 bases from J, leaving 13 bases between. This chain's CDR3 is CASSLGVRSDTDTQYF. The CDR3 region has the DNA TGTGCCAGCAGCTTAGGAGTTCGGAGCGACACAGATACGCAGTATTTT.

This rearrangement joins TRBV12-3 or TRBV12-4 to TRBJ2-1; 10 bases line up with TRBD2. CDR3 length: 14 residues. With V trimmed by 5 bases and J by 7 bases, 5 bases remained unmatched. The CDR3 region has the DNA TGTGCCAGCAGTAGGAGCGGGAGGGCAAATGAGCAGTTCTTC. Translation: CASSRSGRANEQFF.

This clonotype was observed a few times. V gene TRBV9 combines with J gene TRBJ2-7; tentatively, D is TRBD2 (5 bases). V was clipped by 0 bases and J by 3 bases, with 13 bases between them. Germline lookup yields CDR1 SGDLS and CDR2 YYNGEE. CDR3 length: 15 residues. The CDR3 sequence: CASSVESGSLYEQYF. The DNA for the CDR3 is TGTGCCAGCAGCGTAGAAAGCGGCAGCCTCTACGAGCAGTACTTC. Full variable domain (missing parts from reference TRBV9 and TRBJ2-7): DSGVTQTPKHLITATGQRVTLRCSPRSGDLSVYWYQQSLDQGLQFLIQYYNGEERAKGNILERFSAQQFPDLHSELNLSSLELGDSALYFCASSVESGSLYEQYFGPGTRLTVT.

The chain uses TRBV11-2 and TRBJ1-1, with a weak D call TRBD1 (5 bases). The CDR3 contains 14 residues. Germline values: CDR1 SGHAT, CDR2 FQNNGV. V was clipped by 5 bases and J by 1 base, with 11 bases between them. CDR3 in DNA: TGTGCCAGCAGCCCCAGGGCCTGGAACACTGAAGCTTTCTTT. It is translated as CASSPRAWNTEAFF.

This clonotype appeared a single time. The chain uses TRBV6-1 and TRBJ2-7; TRBD2 matches at 9 bases. Germline V gene data show CDR1 as MNHNS and CDR2 as SASEGT. The CDR3 is made up of 13 amino acids. V lost 6 bases, J lost 7 bases, and 7 bases stayed unmatched. CDR3 residues: CASRTGLAREQYF. DNA for the CDR3: TGTGCCAGCAGGACTGGACTAGCGCGGGAGCAGTACTTC.